These 7 T cell receptor beta chains came from one sample sequenced in a study of T cell responses to AZD1222 COVID-19 vaccine. The protocol was immunoSEQ multiplex PCR, while the TCRdb copy is restricted to in-frame clones and leaves out a portion. The table includes about 69,000 clones, approximately 87% detected once. The source was peripheral blood, collected 28 days after the second AZD1222 dose. Source of these receptors: an adult who received the AZD1222 COVID-19 vaccine.

CDR3 region: CASSEEGEQYF. CDR3 nucleotide sequence: TGTGCCAGCAGTGAAGAGGGCGAGCAGTACTTC. The J gene is TRBJ2-7, the V gene TRBV6-1; D gene ambiguous. Deletions cut 1 base from V and 6 bases from J, with 4 bases between. Germline CDR1 MNHNS, CDR2 SASEGT. The CDR3 contains 11 residues.

The J gene is TRBJ2-1, the V gene TRBV6-5; 11 nucleotides match TRBD2. V lost 5 bases to trimming and J lost 5 bases; unmatched junction nucleotides: 5. Germline V gene data show CDR1 as MNHEY and CDR2 as SVGAGI. The CDR3 has 15 amino acids. The CDR3 DNA reads as TGTGCCAGCAGTATAGCGGGAGGGCCGAACAATGAGCAGTTCTTC. Amino acid sequence: CASSIAGGPNNEQFF.

The chain combines TRBV19 with TRBJ1-6, with D possibly matching TRBD1 (5 bases). Trimming removed 4 bases at V and 11 bases at J, with 18 bases between. Per the germline V gene, CDR1 is LNHDA and CDR2 is SQIVND (reference sequence). There are 15 residues in the CDR3. The CDR3 is CASSTTGGARPPLHF. Here the CDR3 DNA reads TGTGCCAGTAGTACCACAGGAGGGGCGCGTCCACCCCTCCACTTT.

J is TRBJ2-7 and V is TRBV6-5; D uncertain. There are 14 residues in the CDR3. Trimming pared 3 bases from V and 2 bases from J, leaving 11 bases between. Germline values: CDR1 MNHEY, CDR2 SVGAGI. The CDR3 DNA reads TGTGCCAGCAGTTATCGGTCCCGCACCTACGAGCAGTACTTC. Encoded protein: CASSYRSRTYEQYF.

This clone was detected only a few times. The CDR3: CASGLGHSPYEQYF. DNA for the CDR3: TGTGCTAGTGGTTTGGGCCACAGCCCCTACGAGCAGTACTTC. V and J are TRBV12-5 and TRBJ2-7; no firm D call. V gave up 1 base and J gave up 2 bases, with 9 bases separating them. This CDR3 spans 14 amino acids. Germline CDR1 and CDR2: LGHNT and FRNRAP.

The V gene is TRBV5-5, the J gene TRBJ2-5; D is unclear. Germline assignment: CDR1 SGHKS and CDR2 YYEKEE (reference sequence). V gave up 2 bases and J gave up 5 bases, with 4 bases separating them. CDR3 length: 11 residues. CDR3 nucleotide sequence: TGTGCCAGCAGCTTTCGGGAGACCCAGTACTTC. The encoded protein is CASSFRETQYF. The full variable domain, completed using reference TRBV5-5 and TRBJ2-5, is DAGVTQSPTHLIKTRGQQVTLRCSPISGHKSVSWYQQVLGQGPQFIFQYYEKEERGRGNFPDRFSARQFPNYSSELNVNALLLGDSALYLCASSFRETQYFGPGTRLLVL.

The sample holds a few counts of this clone. This chain links TRBV5-6 with TRBJ2-1, with no clear D. This CDR3 region has 12 residues. Germline V gene lookup returns CDR1 SGHDT and CDR2 YYEEEE. Trimming pared 2 bases from V and 2 bases from J, leaving 2 bases between. The CDR3 sequence: CASSFTYNEQFF. The CDR3 bases are TGTGCCAGCAGCTTTACCTACAATGAGCAGTTCTTC.